The present T cell receptor (beta chain) was sequenced within a study of T cell repertoires in cytomegalovirus infection. Whole-study context: Well-studied HLA-B-restricted epitopes and recently identified HLA-C-restricted epitopes of CMV were both used in the study.

TCRdb used MiXCR to reprocess the reads, holding one entry per CDR3 protein. The sample lists 60,000 to 75,000 distinct CDR3 sequences; 28% were seen once. Trimming left V 0 bases short and J 9 bases short, with 17 bases between. This CDR3 is 15 amino acids long. Germline CDR1 reads LGHNA; CDR2 reads YSLEER. This clonotype has a count of ten or more. Its target is unknown. The material was CD8+ T cells from cultured PBMCs, obtained from culture after CMV antigen stimulation. This receptor was identified in a human donor in good health (CMV status not recorded). Some clones in this sample may be carry-over from other donors' samples. The gene calls are TRBV4-3 and TRBJ2-5; TRBD2 might be the D (5 bases). The CDR3 loop is CASSQDRGLGIPQYF. CDR3 sequence (DNA): TGCGCCAGCAGCCAAGATCGGGGTCTAGGGATTCCCCAGTACTTC.